The 20 T cell receptor beta chains in this list originate from one sample, sequenced in a study of T cells in tuberculosis listed by TCRdb under 2018. The protocol used for the library was the immunoSEQ multiplex PCR assay. TCRdb took over this immuneACCESS table, retaining in-frame rearrangements with V and J assigned. Such tables are incomplete; in checked studies, under half of the missing clones stem from an unresolved V gene, and the remainder is unexplained. In this sample the table shows roughly 34,000 clones, around nine tenths of which occur a single time. The ten biggest clones cover 5% to 5.5% of the sample. What the time point label conveys for this sample: new active TB diagnosis, blood taken before or within 7 days of starting treatment. The specimen comprised PBMCs, sampled at tuberculosis diagnosis. The receptors originated from an adult with tuberculosis.

The chain recombines TRBV9 with TRBJ2-3; tentative D call: TRBD2 (6 bases). CDR1 is SGDLS, CDR2 YYNGEE, per germline. V was clipped by 3 bases and J by 0 bases, with 14 bases between them. This CDR3 is 16 amino acids long. The CDR3 region is CASSAGPGTSTDTQYF. The CDR3 nucleotides read TGTGCCAGCAGCGCCGGACCCGGGACTAGCACAGATACGCAGTATTTT.

The chain links TRBV2 to TRBJ1-6, with TRBD1 as a possible D gene (6 bases). Germline V gene lookup returns CDR1 SNHLY and CDR2 FYNNEI. Deletions cut 8 bases from V and 5 bases from J, with 13 bases between. This CDR3 spans 14 amino acids. The CDR3 is CASQTGYHNSPLHF. The CDR3 DNA reads TGTGCCAGCCAGACAGGTTACCATAATTCACCCCTCCACTTT.

This clone showed up just once. In nucleotides, the CDR3 is TGTGCCAGCAGCCAAGGGTTGTCAGGGGGAAAAGGGATTTACACTGAAGCTTTCTTT. It yields the protein CASSQGLSGGKGIYTEAFF. The chain couples TRBV14 to TRBJ1-1; TRBD1 agrees at 7 bases. Germline-derived CDR1 and CDR2 are SGHDN and FVKESK. This CDR3 comprises 19 residues. V shed 1 base, J shed 3 bases, and the junction held 17 bases outside the gene matches.

CDR3 amino acids: CASSLVPTGPTDTQYF. The CDR3 DNA follows: TGTGCCAGCAGCTTAGTGCCGACAGGCCCCACAGATACGCAGTATTTT. The chain couples TRBV11-2 to TRBJ2-3; possible D gene TRBD1, 6 bases. Trimming removed 1 base from V and 2 bases from J, with 13 bases in between. The CDR3 extends over 16 amino acids. Germline V gives CDR1 SGHAT, CDR2 FQNNGV. The full variable domain, completed using reference TRBV11-2 and TRBJ2-3, is EAGVAQSPRYKIIEKRQSVAFWCNPISGHATLYWYQQILGQGPKLLIQFQNNGVVDDSQLPKDRFSAERLKGVDSTLKIQPAKLEDSAVYLCASSLVPTGPTDTQYFGPGTRLTVL.

This clone was seen just once. The chain joins TRBV5-1 to TRBJ1-4; tentatively, D is TRBD1 (5 bases). V shed 4 bases and J shed 8 bases, with 15 bases lying between them. The V gene's germline CDR1 is SGHRS and CDR2 YFSETQ. CDR3 length: 14 residues. CDR3 in DNA: TGCGCCAGCAGCCAGGGACTTCATGGGGAAAAACTGTTTTTT. Translated, it gives CASSQGLHGEKLFF. Full variable domain (rest looked up from reference TRBV5-1 and TRBJ1-4): KAGVTQTPRYLIKTRGQQVTLSCSPISGHRSVSWYQQTPGQGLQFLFEYFSETQRNKGNFPGRFSGRQFSNSRSEMNVSTLELGDSALYLCASSQGLHGEKLFFGSGTQLSVL.

The chain recombines TRBV9 with TRBJ2-1; 8 nucleotides align to TRBD2. This CDR3 is 17 amino acids long. The germline gives CDR1 SGDLS, CDR2 YYNGEE. V was pared by 0 bases and J by 5 bases, with 10 bases of the junction left unmatched. CDR3 bases: TGTGCCAGCAGCGTAGCCCTGCTAGCGGGCGGCGACAATGAGCAGTTCTTC. Amino acids: CASSVALLAGGDNEQFF.

This clone is a singleton in its sample. The rearrangement links TRBV6-5 to TRBJ1-2; 7 nucleotides match TRBD1. Trimming cost V 4 bases and J 5 bases; bases outside gene matches: 4. This CDR3 region has 13 residues. Germline CDR1 MNHEY, CDR2 SVGAGI. For the CDR3, the DNA is TGTGCCAGCAGTTCCCTGGGACAGTATGGCTACACCTTC. Protein sequence: CASSSLGQYGYTF.

The gene calls are TRBV28 and TRBJ1-6; maybe TRBD1 (5 bases). CDR1 MDHEN and CDR2 SYDVKM come from the germline V gene. This CDR3 is built from 15 residues. V lost 7 bases and J lost 4, with 14 bases in between. CDR3 amino acids: CASTRDSSYNSPLHF. CDR3 nucleotides: TGTGCCAGCACCCGGGACTCTAGTTATAATTCACCCCTCCACTTT.

In DNA form, the CDR3 reads TGTGCCAGCAGCTTAGTGGGCGGGAGGGGCTACGAGCAGTACTTC. Translation gives CASSLVGGRGYEQYF. V gene TRBV7-2 combines with J gene TRBJ2-7, with 9 bases fitting TRBD2. CDR1 is SGHTA and CDR2 is FQGNSA in the germline V gene. V was clipped by 1 base and J by 3 bases; unmatched bases: 4. The CDR3 extends over 15 amino acids.

This clone has just a few counts. The chain employs TRBV9 and TRBJ1-5, with D tentatively TRBD1 (5 bases). CDR3 length: 14 amino acids. V was cut by 0 bases and J by 4 bases, with 8 bases left in between. Germline-derived CDR1 and CDR2 are SGDLS and YYNGEE. CDR3 loop: CASSVGGRNQPQHF. CDR3 in DNA: TGTGCCAGCAGCGTAGGGGGCCGAAATCAGCCCCAGCATTTT.

This clone was counted only a few times. This chain uses TRBV5-1 with TRBJ2-7, with 7 positions matching TRBD1. CDR3 size: 14 residues. With 1 base clipped from V and 4 bases from J, the junction kept 5 bases outside the gene matches. Germline V CDR1 and CDR2: SGHRS, YFSETQ. The CDR3 region is CASSLKQGWYEQYF. The CDR3 nucleotides are TGCGCCAGCAGCTTGAAACAGGGGTGGTACGAGCAGTACTTC.

The chain carries TRBV5-1 and TRBJ1-1; tentatively, D is TRBD1 (5 bases). The CDR3 sequence is 15 residues long. The V gene lost 4 bases and the J gene lost 3 bases, with 16 bases spanning the gap. The germline CDR1 and CDR2 sequences are SGHRS and YFSETQ. CDR3 region: CASSPGLDSYTEAFF. The CDR3 DNA reads as TGCGCCAGCAGCCCCGGCTTAGACAGTTACACTGAAGCTTTCTTT.

The J gene is TRBJ2-7, the V gene TRBV7-7; TRBD2 agrees at 9 bases. Germline loops: CDR1 SSHAT, CDR2 FNYEAQ (reference sequence). The CDR3 is made up of 15 amino acids. The CDR3 loop is CARLKSGGRPYEQYF. CDR3 nucleotides: TGTGCTAGATTAAAAAGCGGGGGGCGACCCTACGAGCAGTACTTC.

The V call is TRBV23-1, the J call TRBJ1-5; D call uncertain. TRBV23-1 counts as an open reading frame of uncertain function. CDR3 length: 16 residues. V lost 2 bases and J lost 6, with 17 bases in between. The CDR3, as DNA: TGCGCCAGCAGTCAAAAACCCTCCGGAGGGAGTCAGCCCCAGCATTTT. As protein: CASSQKPSGGSQPQHF.

V usage is TRBV5-4 and J usage is TRBJ2-1; TRBD1 matches 7 bases. The CDR3 is 16 residues long. Trimming cost V 5 bases and J 3 bases; bases outside gene matches: 11. Germline loops: CDR1 SGHNT, CDR2 YYREEE (reference sequence). For the CDR3, the DNA is TGTGCCAGCAGTCGGGACAGCCAAATTTTCTACAATGAGCAGTTCTTC. This encodes CASSRDSQIFYNEQFF.

The chain combines TRBV9 with TRBJ1-4; TRBD1 matches 9 bases. The CDR3 runs to 14 residues. J was trimmed by 7 bases and V by 0 bases; bases with no gene match: 1. The germline gives CDR1 SGDLS, CDR2 YYNGEE. CDR3 nucleotides: TGTGCCAGCAGCGTAGCGACAGGGGGTGAAAAACTGTTTTTT. Translation: CASSVATGGEKLFF.

The chain links TRBV19 to TRBJ2-2; TRBD2 might be the D (6 bases). The length of the CDR3 is 14 residues. V was pared by 4 bases and J by 5 bases, with 11 bases between. Germline values: CDR1 LNHDA, CDR2 SQIVND (reference sequence). CDR3 sequence reads: CASSTPGETGELFF. For the CDR3, the DNA is TGTGCCAGTAGTACCCCGGGGGAGACCGGGGAGCTGTTTTTT.

This clone has a handful of counts. This chain uses TRBV7-9 with TRBJ2-2, with TRBD2 as a possible D gene (5 bases). Germline values: CDR1 SEHNR, CDR2 FQNEAQ (reference sequence). This CDR3 spans 16 amino acids. The V end was cut by 5 bases, the J end by 4 bases, with 17 bases between. The CDR3 DNA follows: TGTGCCAGCAGCCCACCACTAGTCCGATCCACCGGGGAGCTGTTTTTT. Residues: CASSPPLVRSTGELFF.

This chain uses TRBV7-9 with TRBJ2-5; maybe TRBD2 (5 bases). This CDR3 region has 14 residues. V lost 2 bases and J 4 bases, leaving 11 bases between the germline ends. Germline V gene data show CDR1 as SEHNR and CDR2 as FQNEAQ (reference sequence). CDR3 loop: CASSLSLGVETQYF. As DNA, the CDR3 is TGTGCCAGCAGCTTATCTCTGGGAGTAGAGACCCAGTACTTC.

The genes are TRBV10-3 and TRBJ2-7, with 11 bases lining up with TRBD2. Germline V gene lookup returns CDR1 ENHRY and CDR2 SYGVKD. The CDR3 totals 14 residues. Germline trimming cut 6 bases from V and 3 bases from J; bases unmatched to any gene: 4. The CDR3 spells CAIRDGTSGYEQYF. The CDR3 DNA reads TGTGCCATCAGGGACGGGACTAGCGGCTACGAGCAGTACTTC.